A single sample gave rise to the 4 T cell receptor beta chains below, sequenced in a study of beta chain features in type 1 diabetes. Every bit of the isolated RNA underwent reverse transcription, so sequencing read expressed TCRB transcripts. TCRdb's table, derived via immunoSEQ multiplex PCR, lists solely in-frame clones and lacks some. This table holds under 130,000 clones, approximately 30% found once. Study findings and constraints: TCRB CDR3s were moderately but significantly shorter in Type 1 diabetes patients in all four CD4+ subsets.

Their target antigens are unknown. Sequenced input: central memory CD4+ T cells from blood. These receptors all come from a woman aged 18-29 years with type 1 diabetes.

The J gene is TRBJ2-2, the V gene TRBV15; 11 bases line up with TRBD2. V gave up 1 base and J gave up 5 bases; unmatched junction bases: 9. The CDR3 is 18 residues long. The germline V gene encodes CDR1 LNHNV and CDR2 YYDKDF (reference sequence). CDR3 nucleotides: TGTGCCACCAGCAGAGGTAGTTCAGGGACTAGCGGAACCGGGGAGCTGTTTTTT. Its protein product is CATSRGSSGTSGTGELFF.

Only a few counts were recorded for this clone. V usage is TRBV5-6 and J usage is TRBJ1-1; D uncertain. This CDR3 is 14 amino acids long. V lost 4 bases to trimming and J lost 1 base, with 11 bases between them. Germline V gives CDR1 SGHDT, CDR2 YYEEEE. CDR3 residues: CASSPRGANTEAFF. As DNA, the CDR3 is TGTGCCAGCAGCCCCCGGGGAGCGAACACTGAAGCTTTCTTT.

The chain has TRBV5-6 and TRBJ1-2; D gene ambiguous. CDR1 SGHDT and CDR2 YYEEEE come from the germline V gene. CDR3 size: 15 residues. V gave up 0 bases and J gave up 3 bases, with 12 bases separating them. The CDR3 loop reads CASSLGGSGDYGYTF. The DNA of the CDR3 is TGTGCCAGCAGCTTGGGAGGGAGCGGGGACTATGGCTACACCTTC.

The chain is built from TRBV5-8 and TRBJ1-1; D is unclear. The ends were cut back, 4 bases at V and 1 base at J, with 14 bases in the middle. Germline V gene sequence: CDR1 SGHTS, CDR2 YDEGEE. This CDR3 comprises 15 residues. CDR3 in amino acids: CASSPPRGWNTEAFF. The DNA for the CDR3 is TGTGCCAGCAGCCCCCCTCGCGGTTGGAACACTGAAGCTTTCTTT. Full variable domain (remainder filled in from reference TRBV5-8 and TRBJ1-1): EAGVTQSPTHLIKTRGQQATLRCSPISGHTSVYWYQQALGLGLQFLLWYDEGEERNRGNFPPRFSGRQFPNYSSELNVNALELEDSALYLCASSPPRGWNTEAFFGQGTRLTVV.